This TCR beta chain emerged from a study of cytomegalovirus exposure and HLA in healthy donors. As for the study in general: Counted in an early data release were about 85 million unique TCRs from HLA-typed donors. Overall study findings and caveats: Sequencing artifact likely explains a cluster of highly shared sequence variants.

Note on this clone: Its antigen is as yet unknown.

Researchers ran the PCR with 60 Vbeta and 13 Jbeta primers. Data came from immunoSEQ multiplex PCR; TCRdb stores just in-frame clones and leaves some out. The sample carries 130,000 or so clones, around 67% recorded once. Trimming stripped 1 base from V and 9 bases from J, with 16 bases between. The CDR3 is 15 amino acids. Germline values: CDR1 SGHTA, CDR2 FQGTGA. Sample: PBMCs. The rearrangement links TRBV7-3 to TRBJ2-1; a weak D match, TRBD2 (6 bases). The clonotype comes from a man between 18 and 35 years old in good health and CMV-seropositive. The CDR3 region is CASSLMSAMGGEQFF. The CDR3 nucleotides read TGTGCCAGCAGCTTAATGAGTGCCATGGGGGGTGAGCAGTTCTTC.